The present entry profiles one T cell receptor (beta chain) with its context. Sequenced by immunoSEQ multiplex PCR; TCRdb stores in-frame clones only, minus some. The sample lists more than 70,000 clones; approximately 78% were seen once. The data derive from a study of OX40 agonist ivuxolimab in advanced cancers. The sample was CD4+ or CD8+ T cells sorted from blood, taken in a trial of the OX40 agonist ivuxolimab. The receptor was isolated from an adult with an advanced solid tumor such as melanoma, head and neck, liver or kidney cancer.

CDR3 sequence (DNA): TGTGCCAGTAGCCTGGGGGCGGACGGAAACTTTGAAAAACTGTTTTTT. The encoded protein is CASSLGADGNFEKLFF. The chain employs TRBV19 and TRBJ1-4; D perhaps matches TRBD1 (6 bases). The germline CDR1 and CDR2 sequences are LNHDA and SQIVND (reference sequence). The CDR3 is 16 residues long. The V end was cut by 6 bases, the J end by 7 bases, with 21 bases between.